A selection of T cell receptor beta chains follows, all from one sample in a study of beta chain features in type 1 diabetes. Sequencing was performed with immunoSEQ multiplex PCR; in TCRdb, only in-frame clones are kept and a portion is missing. The data hold 300,000 to 350,000 clones, with less than 15% observed a single time. Sequencing was performed on central memory CD4+ T cells from blood. These receptors were collected from a man between 25 and 39 years old in good health. CDR3s include the opening cysteine and the closing phenylalanine or tryptophan. The D gene is left open where the match is weak. Expanded clones get a size class; other rows say once, few or many, or leave the size out.

>few|NA|TRBV5-4|TRBJ1-6
CASSLGHNSPLHF
TGTGCCAGCAGCTTGGGACATAATTCACCCCTCCACTTT
>few|NA|TRBV7-9|TRBJ2-1
CASSTGQYNEQFF
TGTGCCAGCAGCACCGGACAGTACAATGAGCAGTTCTTC
>few|TRBD1|TRBV7-9|TRBJ1-5
CASSQGQGNNQPQHF
TGTGCCAGCAGCCAGGGACAGGGGAACAATCAGCCCCAGCATTTT
>few|TRBD1|TRBV19|TRBJ2-4
CASSPTSTGYIQYF
TGTGCCAGTAGTCCGACCTCGACAGGGTACATTCAGTACTTC
>NA|NA|TRBV5-1|TRBJ1-5
CASSLGRGLNQPQHF
TGCGCCAGCAGCTTGGGCAGGGGCCTAAATCAGCCCCAGCATTTT
>NA|TRBD1|TRBV19|TRBJ2-3
CASSRQGVSDTQYF
TGTGCCAGTAGTCGCCAGGGGGTTTCAGATACGCAGTATTTT
>many|NA|TRBV5-4|TRBJ2-6
CASSPGGSGANVLTF
TGTGCCAGCAGCCCGGGTGGCTCTGGGGCCAACGTCCTGACTTTC
>few|NA|TRBV11-2|TRBJ1-1
CASSLKGTEAFF
TGTGCCAGCAGCTTAAAGGGCACTGAAGCTTTCTTT
>few|NA|TRBV6-5|TRBJ1-5
CASSARGANQPQHF
TGTGCCAGCAGTGCTAGGGGGGCGAATCAGCCCCAGCATTTT
>few|NA|TRBV6-6|TRBJ1-1
CASSRTGWNTEAFF
TGTGCCAGCAGTAGAACAGGGTGGAACACTGAAGCTTTCTTT
>few|NA|TRBV10-2|TRBJ2-3
CAISESIPSTDTQYF
TGTGCCATCAGTGAGTCGATCCCCAGCACAGATACGCAGTATTTT
>few|NA|TRBV19|TRBJ1-1
CASSRGYARNTEAFF
TGTGCCAGTAGTCGGGGTTACGCTAGGAACACTGAAGCTTTCTTT
>NA|NA|TRBV5-6|TRBJ2-3
CASSFTVAPRDSSTDTQYF
TGTGCCAGCAGCTTCACAGTTGCCCCCCGGGACTCAAGCACAGATACGCAGTATTTT
>NA|TRBD2|TRBV27|TRBJ2-1
CASIRAGGVNEQFF
TGTGCCAGCATCAGAGCGGGGGGGGTTAATGAGCAGTTCTTC
>NA|TRBD1|TRBV9|TRBJ1-2
CASSVGTGQYGYTF
TGTGCCAGCAGCGTCGGGACAGGACAATATGGCTACACCTTC
>few|NA|TRBV19|TRBJ1-5
CASRPTSDSSGQPQHF
TGTGCCAGTAGACCCACGAGCGACAGCTCTGGTCAGCCCCAGCATTTT
>few|NA|TRBV5-6|TRBJ2-2
CASSPLIYGNTGELFF
TGTGCCAGCAGCCCCTTGATTTACGGGAACACCGGGGAGCTGTTTTTT
>few|NA|TRBV19|TRBJ2-7
CASSPVPSYEQYF
TGTGCCAGTAGTCCTGTCCCCTCCTACGAGCAGTACTTC
>many|NA|TRBV7-2|TRBJ2-5
CASSPPRETQYF
TGTGCCAGCAGCCCACCGCGGGAGACCCAGTACTTC
>NA|TRBD2|TRBV7-2|TRBJ2-5
CASSFGGEETQYF
TGTGCCAGCAGCTTTGGGGGGGAAGAGACCCAGTACTTC
>many|TRBD1|TRBV7-8|TRBJ2-6
CASSPRGPGANVLTF
TGTGCCAGCAGTCCCAGGGGGCCTGGGGCCAACGTCCTGACTTTC
>NA|TRBD1|TRBV27|TRBJ1-2
CASSTRTGAYGYTF
TGTGCCAGCAGTACCAGGACAGGGGCCTATGGCTACACCTTC
>NA|TRBD2|TRBV30|TRBJ2-3
CAWSVEPRRGDTQYF
TGTGCCTGGAGTGTAGAACCCCGGCGGGGGGATACGCAGTATTTT
>many|NA|TRBV18|TRBJ2-5
CASSPDVEGETQYF
TGTGCCAGCTCACCGGATGTGGAGGGAGAGACCCAGTACTTC
>few|NA|TRBV4-2|TRBJ1-2
CASSQGSSPGRAF
TGTGCCAGCAGCCAAGGTAGCAGCCCGGGGCGCGCCTTC
>NA|TRBD1|TRBV5-1|TRBJ1-5
CASSLTGDNQPQHF
TGCGCCAGCAGCCTTACAGGGGACAATCAGCCCCAGCATTTT
>few|NA|TRBV13|TRBJ1-5
CASRRGQPQHF
TGTGCCAGCAGGAGGGGTCAGCCCCAGCATTTT
>few|NA|TRBV4-3|TRBJ2-1
CASSKLTDNEQFF
TGCGCCAGCAGCAAACTTACGGACAATGAGCAGTTCTTC
>few|TRBD1|TRBV10-3|TRBJ1-5
CAISEGQGDQPQHF
TGTGCCATCAGTGAAGGGCAGGGGGATCAGCCCCAGCATTTT
>NA|NA|TRBV7-8|TRBJ1-2
CASSLGSPGGGYTF
TGTGCCAGCAGCTTAGGCTCGCCGGGGGGCGGCTACACCTTC
>NA|NA|TRBV6-5|TRBJ2-3
CASTPSLGDTQYF
TGTGCCAGCACCCCAAGTCTGGGAGATACGCAGTATTTT
>NA|NA|TRBV4-3|TRBJ2-3
CASSQNRARWADTQYF
TGCGCCAGCAGCCAAAACCGGGCCCGGTGGGCAGATACGCAGTATTTT
>NA|TRBD1|TRBV19|TRBJ2-5
CASSIVPRSTGVQETQYF
TGTGCCAGTAGTATAGTGCCAAGATCGACAGGGGTCCAAGAGACCCAGTACTTC
>few|NA|TRBV11-2|TRBJ1-1
CASSLMGDTEAFF
TGTGCCAGCAGCTTAATGGGTGACACTGAAGCTTTCTTT
>few|TRBD1|TRBV11-2|TRBJ2-1
CASSLDRYEQFF
TGTGCCAGCAGCTTGGACAGGTACGAGCAGTTCTTC
>NA|NA|TRBV5-6|TRBJ1-1
CASSLGARMNTEAFF
TGTGCCAGCAGCTTGGGGGCAAGGATGAACACTGAAGCTTTCTTT
>NA|TRBD1|TRBV7-9|TRBJ2-2
CASSNRDRAFPGELFF
TGTGCCAGCAGTAACCGGGACAGGGCGTTTCCCGGGGAGCTGTTTTTT
>NA|NA|TRBV11-2|TRBJ2-2
CASSLSRRNTGELFF
TGTGCCAGCAGCTTGTCCCGCAGGAACACCGGGGAGCTGTTTTTT
>NA|NA|TRBV9|TRBJ2-7
CASSIYEQYF
TGTGCCAGCAGCATCTACGAGCAGTACTTC
>NA|TRBD1|TRBV7-9|TRBJ1-1
CASSLGQGGNTEAFF
TGTGCCAGCAGCTTAGGCCAGGGGGGTAACACTGAAGCTTTCTTT